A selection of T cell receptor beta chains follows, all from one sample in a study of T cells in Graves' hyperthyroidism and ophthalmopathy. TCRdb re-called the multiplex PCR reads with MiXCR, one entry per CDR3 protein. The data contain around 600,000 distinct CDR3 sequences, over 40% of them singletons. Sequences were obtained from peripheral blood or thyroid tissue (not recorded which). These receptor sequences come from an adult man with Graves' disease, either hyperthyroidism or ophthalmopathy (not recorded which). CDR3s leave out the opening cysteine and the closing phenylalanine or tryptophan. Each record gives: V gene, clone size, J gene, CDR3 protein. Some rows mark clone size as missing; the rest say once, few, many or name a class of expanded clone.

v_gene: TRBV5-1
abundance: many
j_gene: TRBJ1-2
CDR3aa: ASSTDAQDGYT

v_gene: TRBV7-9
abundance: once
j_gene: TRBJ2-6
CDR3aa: ASSRGAPGANVLT

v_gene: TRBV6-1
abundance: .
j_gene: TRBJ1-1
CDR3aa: ASTLTMNTEAF

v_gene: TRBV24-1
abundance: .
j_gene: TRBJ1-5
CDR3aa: ATAGQTYQPQH

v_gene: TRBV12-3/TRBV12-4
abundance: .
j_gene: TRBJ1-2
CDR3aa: ASMLTDLRGGYT

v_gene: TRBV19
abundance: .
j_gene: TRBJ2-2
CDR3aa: ASSIAGINTGELF

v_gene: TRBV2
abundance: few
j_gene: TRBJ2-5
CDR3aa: ASSHGTQY

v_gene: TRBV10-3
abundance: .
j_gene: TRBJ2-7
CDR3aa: AISEGRGKDEQY

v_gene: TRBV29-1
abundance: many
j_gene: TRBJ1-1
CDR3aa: SAGQDNLNTEAF

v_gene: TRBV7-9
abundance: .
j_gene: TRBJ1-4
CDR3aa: ASSLRPAEGEKLF

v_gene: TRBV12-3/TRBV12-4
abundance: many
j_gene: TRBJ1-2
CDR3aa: ASSPRQGGRGRDGYT

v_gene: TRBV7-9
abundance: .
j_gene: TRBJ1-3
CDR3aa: ASSLYAGSNTIY

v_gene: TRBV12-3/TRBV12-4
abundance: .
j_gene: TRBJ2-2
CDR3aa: ASTGQGGELF

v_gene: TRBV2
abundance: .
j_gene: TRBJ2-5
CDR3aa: ASSPRDALVETQY

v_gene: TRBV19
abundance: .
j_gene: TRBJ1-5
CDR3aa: ASSCLNQPQH

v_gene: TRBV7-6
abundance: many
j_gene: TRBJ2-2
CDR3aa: ASSRLAGEANTGELF

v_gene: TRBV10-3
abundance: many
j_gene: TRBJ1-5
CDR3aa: ASSERSNQPQH

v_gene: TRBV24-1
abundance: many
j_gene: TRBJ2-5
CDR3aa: ATSGPTEETQY

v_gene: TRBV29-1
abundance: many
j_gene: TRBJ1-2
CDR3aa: SVARDRSYGYT

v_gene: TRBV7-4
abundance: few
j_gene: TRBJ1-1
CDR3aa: ASSQGGGRNTEAF

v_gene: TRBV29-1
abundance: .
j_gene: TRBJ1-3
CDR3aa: SVERGLSGDTIY

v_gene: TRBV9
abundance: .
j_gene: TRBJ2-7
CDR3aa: ASNLEREGRNEQY

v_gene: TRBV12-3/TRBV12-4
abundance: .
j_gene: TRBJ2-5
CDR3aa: ASSHSGTGFIETQY

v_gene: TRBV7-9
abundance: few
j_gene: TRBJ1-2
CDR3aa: ASALTGGLDGYT

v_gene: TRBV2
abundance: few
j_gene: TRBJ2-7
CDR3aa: ASTPAVLAGGYEQY

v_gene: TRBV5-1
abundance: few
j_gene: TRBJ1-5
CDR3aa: ASRPDIGGNQPQH

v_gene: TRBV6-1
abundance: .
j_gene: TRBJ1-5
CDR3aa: ASGGARQPQH

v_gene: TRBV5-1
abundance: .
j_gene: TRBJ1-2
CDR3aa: ASSLQGSSSNYGYT

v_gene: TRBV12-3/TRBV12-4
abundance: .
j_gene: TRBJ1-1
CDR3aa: ASSRGQGIRGTEAF

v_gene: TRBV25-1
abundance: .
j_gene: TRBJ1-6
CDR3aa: ASSGLPNSPLH

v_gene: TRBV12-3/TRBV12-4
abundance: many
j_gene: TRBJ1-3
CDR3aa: ASRAFGTLSGNTIY

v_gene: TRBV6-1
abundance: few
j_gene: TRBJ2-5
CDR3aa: ASSQEIGQKTQY

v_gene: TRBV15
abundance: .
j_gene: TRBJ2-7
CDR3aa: ATSRGEGYVEQY

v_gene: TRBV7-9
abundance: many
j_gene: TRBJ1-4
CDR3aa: ASSPGQPAKEKLF

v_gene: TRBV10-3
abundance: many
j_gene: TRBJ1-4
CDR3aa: ATHADAGSNEKLF

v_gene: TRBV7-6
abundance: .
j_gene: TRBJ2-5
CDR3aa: ASSLGSGEETQY

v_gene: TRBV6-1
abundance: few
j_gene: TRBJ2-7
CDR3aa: AGGTSGNEQY

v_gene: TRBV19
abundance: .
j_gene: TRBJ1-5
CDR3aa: ASSTLGGGNNQPQH

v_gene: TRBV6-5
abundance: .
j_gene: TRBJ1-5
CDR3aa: ASSLRGRVSNQPQH

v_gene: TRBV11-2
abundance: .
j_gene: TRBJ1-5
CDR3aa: ASSPSGRPQH

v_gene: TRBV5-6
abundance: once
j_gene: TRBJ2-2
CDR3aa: ASSSAGKGAGELF